Each of the 14 T cell receptor beta chains below was sequenced from the same sample in a study of T-cell reconstitution after alpha-beta-depleted transplantation in children. Unique molecular identifiers featured in how the TCRbeta library was prepared. TCRdb called the PCR reads again in MiXCR, with one record for every CDR3 protein. The top ten clones hold 2% to 2.5% of a sample with around 370,000 distinct CDR3 sequences, under 13% of them seen once. The sequenced sample was PBMCs from the stem cell graft donor, obtained from the stem cell graft. The receptors were sampled from a human donor who donated a stem cell graft to a child with acute lymphoblastic leukemia.

There are a few counts of this clonotype. The chain employs TRBV7-3 and TRBJ2-1; 8 nucleotides line up with TRBD1. J lost 4 bases, V lost 4 bases, and 3 bases had no gene match. The CDR3 consists of 14 residues. Germline CDR1 and CDR2: SGHTA and FQGTGA. CDR3 in DNA: TGTGCCAGCAGCTACGACAGGGGATACAATGAGCAGTTCTTC. Its translation: CASSYDRGYNEQFF.

The rearrangement uses TRBV10-3 and TRBJ2-1, with 9 bases matching TRBD1. The germline CDR1 and CDR2 sequences are ENHRY and SYGVKD. The junction had 6 bases not matched to a gene; V was cut back by 6 bases and J by 3 bases. The CDR3 spans 15 residues. This chain's CDR3 is CAIRSDRGSYNEQFF. CDR3 DNA: TGTGCCATCAGATCTGACAGGGGGAGCTACAATGAGCAGTTCTTC.

CDR3 sequence: CASTRGGRETQYF. Written as DNA, the CDR3 is TGTGCCAGCACCCGCGGCGGGAGGGAGACCCAGTACTTC. The chain couples TRBV7-9 to TRBJ2-5; 8 nucleotides agree with TRBD2. The V gene end was trimmed by 7 bases and the J gene end by 5 bases; junction bases not matched to a gene: 6. CDR1 is SEHNR and CDR2 is FQNEAQ in the germline V gene (reference sequence). This CDR3 is built from 13 residues.

The CDR3 DNA reads as TGTGCCAGCAGCCTCCGGGACAGGGGAGGGTACGAGCAGTACTTC. Translation: CASSLRDRGGYEQYF. The chain recombines TRBV7-9 with TRBJ2-7, with 10 bases matching TRBD1. Losses at the gene ends were 5 bases for V and 4 bases for J; bases not matched to a gene: 8. This CDR3 is 15 amino acids long. Germline lookup yields CDR1 SEHNR and CDR2 FQNEAQ (reference sequence).

CDR3: CASTGTVNQPQHF. CDR3 coding DNA: TGTGCCAGCACCGGGACAGTCAATCAGCCCCAGCATTTT. The rearrangement joins TRBV6-1 to TRBJ1-5; TRBD1 matches at 7 bases. Germline CDR1 and CDR2: MNHNS and SASEGT. With 7 bases clipped from V and 3 bases from J, the junction kept 3 bases outside the gene matches. The CDR3 is 13 residues long.

The chain has TRBV27 and TRBJ1-6; 8 bases agree with TRBD1. The V and J ends lost 3 bases and 13 bases, in that order; junction bases with no gene match: 11. CDR1 is MNHEY and CDR2 is SMNVEV in the germline V gene (reference sequence). The CDR3 is made up of 15 amino acids. CDR3 amino acids: CASSLLRGQGAPLHF. The CDR3 nucleotides read TGTGCCAGCAGTTTGCTCAGGGGGCAAGGAGCGCCCCTCCACTTT.

The chain carries TRBV27 and TRBJ2-3; the D call may be TRBD1 or TRBD2 (5 bases each). This CDR3 has 15 amino acids. Between the trimmed V and J ends, which lost 2 bases and 4 bases, there was a span of 13 bases. Looked up from germline, CDR1 is MNHEY and CDR2 is SMNVEV (reference sequence). The CDR3 is CASSLVLGTADTQYF. The DNA for the CDR3 is TGTGCCAGCAGTTTAGTTCTGGGGACCGCAGATACGCAGTATTTT.

Only a few counts were recorded for this clonotype. The CDR3 protein is CASSQPRDRENIQYF. The CDR3 coding sequence is TGCGCCAGCAGCCAGCCACGGGACAGGGAAAACATTCAGTACTTC. The chain carries TRBV4-1 and TRBJ2-4; 9 bases fit TRBD1. This CDR3 comprises 15 residues. J was trimmed by 5 bases and V by 3 bases; bases with no gene match: 5. The germline V gene encodes CDR1 MGHRA and CDR2 YSYEKL.

This clonotype has more than one count but fewer than ten. The chain combines TRBV6-1 with TRBJ2-2, with 13 positions matching TRBD2. V was clipped by 4 bases and J by 7 bases; unmatched bases: 3. The germline V gene has CDR1 MNHNS and CDR2 SASEGT. CDR3 length: 15 residues. The CDR3 here is CASSGGLAGVGELFF. The DNA of the CDR3 is TGTGCCAGCAGTGGTGGACTAGCGGGAGTCGGGGAGCTGTTTTTT.

The rearrangement joins TRBV6-1 to TRBJ2-7; D ambiguous. This CDR3 is built from 13 residues. V lost 5 bases, J lost 3 bases, and 11 bases lay in between. Germline CDR1 and CDR2: MNHNS and SASEGT. The CDR3 reads CASSRTIHYEQYF. The CDR3 DNA sequence: TGTGCCAGCAGTCGGACCATACACTACGAGCAGTACTTC.

This clonotype has just a few counts. The chain links TRBV18 to TRBJ2-3; possibly TRBD1 or TRBD2 for D (9 bases each). Germline CDR1 is KGHSH and CDR2 is LQKENI. The CDR3 totals 18 residues. Between the trimmed V and J ends, which lost 8 bases and 3 bases, there was a span of 27 bases. CDR3 in amino acids: CASTGGPLAGRTTDTQYF. CDR3 sequence (DNA): TGTGCCAGCACAGGGGGCCCGCTAGCGGGAAGGACGACAGATACGCAGTATTTT.

For this clonotype: The junction shows a germline mismatch at one end, possibly a read error. This sequence joins TRBV4-1 and TRBJ2-1; 8 bases map to TRBD2. Looked up from germline, CDR1 is MGHRA and CDR2 is YSYEKL. The CDR3 contains 16 residues. The CDR3 DNA sequence: TGCGACAGCAGCCACCCCCCTGGCGGGAGGAACAATGAGCAGTTCTTC. This translates into CDSSHPPGGRNNEQFF.

This clonotype was counted only a few times. V gene TRBV5-1 combines with J gene TRBJ2-7; D gene uncertain. V lost 4 bases, J lost 6 bases, and 14 bases lay in between. The CDR3 consists of 13 residues. Germline V gene data show CDR1 as SGHRS and CDR2 as YFSETQ. The CDR3 coding sequence is TGCGCCAGCAGCGGACCACGGATCGGCGAGCAGTACTTC. It codes for CASSGPRIGEQYF.

This clonotype was recorded a few times. The gene calls are TRBV5-1 and TRBJ2-3; 7 nucleotides agree with TRBD2. Germline V gene sequence: CDR1 SGHRS, CDR2 YFSETQ. The ends lost 3 bases at V and 6 bases at J; junction bases unmatched: 4. This CDR3 has 13 residues. CDR3 bases: TGCGCCAGCAGCTCGTCACTAGCGGATACGCAGTATTTT. Translated, it gives CASSSSLADTQYF.